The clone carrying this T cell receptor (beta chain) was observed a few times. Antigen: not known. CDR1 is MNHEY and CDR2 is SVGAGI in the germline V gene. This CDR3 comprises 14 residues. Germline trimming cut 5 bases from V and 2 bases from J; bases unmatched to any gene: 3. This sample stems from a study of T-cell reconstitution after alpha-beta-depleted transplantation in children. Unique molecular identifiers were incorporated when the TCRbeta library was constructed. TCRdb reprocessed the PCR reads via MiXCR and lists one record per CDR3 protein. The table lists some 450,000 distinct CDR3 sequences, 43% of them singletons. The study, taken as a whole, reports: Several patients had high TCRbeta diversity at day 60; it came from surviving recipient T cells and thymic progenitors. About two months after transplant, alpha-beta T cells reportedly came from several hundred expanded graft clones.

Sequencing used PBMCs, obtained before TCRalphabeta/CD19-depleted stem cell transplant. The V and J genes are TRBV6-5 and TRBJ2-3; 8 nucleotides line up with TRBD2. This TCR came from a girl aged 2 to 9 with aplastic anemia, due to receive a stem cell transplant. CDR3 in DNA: TGTGCCAGCAGTGTACTAGCGGTCACAGATACGCAGTATTTT. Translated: CASSVLAVTDTQYF.